Below, 5 T cell receptor beta chains from the same sample are listed, as sequenced in a study of shared clonotypes between healthy human individuals. Profiled with immunoSEQ multiplex PCR; TCRdb holds only in-frame clones, not every one. The sample shows 950,000 to 1,100,000 clones, roughly 74% of them seen only once. The sequencing input was memory CD4+ T cells from PBMCs. As for subset: CD45RA-negative fraction. All receptors come from a man in his late teens or twenties in good health. Some clones in this sample may be carry-over from other donors' samples.

This chain connects TRBV21-1 to TRBJ1-5. TRBV21-1 has pseudogene status. The CDR3 spans 17 residues. The CDR3, as DNA: TGTGCCAGCAGCAAAGCCGGGCCAACGTCTAGCAATCAGCCCCAGCATTTT. This sequence encodes CASSKAGPTSSNQPQHF.

The chain is built from TRBV7-9 and TRBJ2-5; 11 bases map to TRBD1. Germline lookup yields CDR1 SEHNR and CDR2 FQNEAQ (reference sequence). The CDR3 spans 16 residues. Losses at the gene ends were 5 bases for V and 5 bases for J; bases not matched to a gene: 10. CDR3 coding DNA: TGTGCCAGCAGCCTTGGACAGGGGGCTCAGGGGGAGACCCAGTACTTC. Encoded protein: CASSLGQGAQGETQYF.

The chain is built from TRBV4-1 and TRBJ1-1, with TRBD1 as a possible D gene (5 bases). This CDR3 region has 16 residues. Per germline, CDR1 MGHRA and CDR2 YSYEKL. V lost 0 bases, J lost 11 bases, and 22 bases lay in between. The CDR3, as DNA: TGCGCCAGCAGCCAAGAAATCCAGGGTGGGGTATTGCGGGCTTTCTTT. This translates into CASSQEIQGGVLRAFF.

This rearrangement joins TRBV11-3 to TRBJ1-5; tentatively, D is TRBD1 (5 bases). The CDR3 spans 14 residues. Germline loops: CDR1 SGHNT, CDR2 YENEEA. The ends were cut back, 6 bases at V and 5 bases at J, with 14 bases in the middle. CDR3 loop: CASSWGEYYQPQHF. The CDR3 nucleotides are TGTGCCAGCAGTTGGGGGGAGTATTATCAGCCCCAGCATTTT.

The CDR3 nucleotides read TGTGCCTCCCCCCAGGGGGCGGGATTAAATGAAAAACTGTTTTTT. This encodes CASPQGAGLNEKLFF. V and J are TRBV30 and TRBJ1-4; 8 bases fit TRBD1. The CDR3 covers 15 residues. Germline V lookup: CDR1 GTSNPN, CDR2 SVGIG (reference sequence). Trimming cost V 7 bases and J 5 bases; bases outside gene matches: 12.